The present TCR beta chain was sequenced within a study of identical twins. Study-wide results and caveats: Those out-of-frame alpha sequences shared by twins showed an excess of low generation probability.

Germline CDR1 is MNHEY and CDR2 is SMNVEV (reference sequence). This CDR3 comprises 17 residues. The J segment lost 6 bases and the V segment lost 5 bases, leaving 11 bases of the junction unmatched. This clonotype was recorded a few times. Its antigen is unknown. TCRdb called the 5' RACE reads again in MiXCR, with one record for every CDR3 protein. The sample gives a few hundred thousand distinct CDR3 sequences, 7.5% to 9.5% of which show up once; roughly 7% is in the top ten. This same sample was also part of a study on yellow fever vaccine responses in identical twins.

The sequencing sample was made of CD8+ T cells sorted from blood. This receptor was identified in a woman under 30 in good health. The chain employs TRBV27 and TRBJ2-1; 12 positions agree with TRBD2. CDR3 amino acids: CASSATPGLAGRNEQFF. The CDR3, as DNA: TGTGCCAGCAGTGCTACGCCCGGACTAGCGGGACGCAATGAGCAGTTCTTC.